The 25 T cell receptor beta chains listed next were all sequenced from one sample in a study of blood T cell repertoires in COVID-19. Repertoires were generated with immunoSEQ multiplex PCR, while TCRdb's copy carries only in-frame clones and drops some. The data show just under 65,000 clones, around four fifths seen once. The sequencing sample was made of peripheral blood. The receptors derive from a human donor in a cohort sampled during active COVID-19.

The chain links TRBV6-2 or TRBV6-3 to TRBJ1-5; TRBD1 aligns across 9 bases. Germline V gives CDR1 MNHEY, CDR2 SVGEGT. The CDR3 spans 16 residues. After removal of 1 base from V and 5 bases from J, the junction contained 6 bases not matched to a gene. Written as DNA, the CDR3 is TGTGCCAGCAGTTACTTTGGGACAGGGAGGTATCAGCCCCAGCATTTT. Protein: CASSYFGTGRYQPQHF.

This clone showed up just once. This chain connects TRBV18 to TRBJ2-1, with a possible D match to TRBD1 (6 bases). This CDR3 is built from 15 residues. Per germline, CDR1 KGHSH and CDR2 LQKENI. Trimming pared 0 bases from V and 3 bases from J, leaving 9 bases between. The DNA of the CDR3 is TGTGCCAGCTCACCACCCGCAGGGGACTACAATGAGCAGTTCTTC. It specifies CASSPPAGDYNEQFF.

The V call is TRBV5-4, the J call TRBJ2-2; 9 positions agree with TRBD2. The J segment lost 6 bases and the V segment lost 10 bases, leaving 10 bases of the junction unmatched. From germline, CDR1 is SGHNT and CDR2 YYREEE (reference sequence). CDR3 size: 14 residues. In nucleotides, the CDR3 is TGTGCCTTCTACTACGGGACTAGCCCCGGGGAGCTGTTTTTT. This sequence encodes CAFYYGTSPGELFF.

V gene TRBV7-9 combines with J gene TRBJ2-1; 10 bases line up with TRBD1. In germline, CDR1 is SEHNR, CDR2 FQNEAQ (reference sequence). CDR3 length equals 15 residues. Germline trimming cut 5 bases from V and 3 bases from J; bases unmatched to any gene: 4. In nucleotides, the CDR3 is TGTGCCAGCAGCCTGGACAGGGGGTACTACAATGAGCAGTTCTTC. It encodes CASSLDRGYYNEQFF. The full variable domain, in which reference TRBV7-9 and TRBJ2-1 provide the parts outside the CDR3, is DTGVSQNPRHKITKRGQNVTFRCDPISEHNRLYWYRQTLGQGPEFLTYFQNEAQLEKSRLLSDRFSAERPKGSFSTLEIQRTEQGDSAMYLCASSLDRGYYNEQFFGPGTRLTVL.

This chain uses TRBV10-3 with TRBJ1-2; no clear D gene. Germline CDR1 and CDR2: ENHRY and SYGVKD. The CDR3 covers 17 residues. With 5 bases removed from V and 4 bases from J, the gap between germline ends came to 23 bases. The CDR3 is CAISPTASWAYGYGYTF. The CDR3 nucleotides are TGTGCCATCAGTCCCACAGCCTCGTGGGCCTATGGCTATGGCTACACCTTC.

The genes are TRBV14 and TRBJ2-5, with D hard to call. In germline, CDR1 is SGHDN, CDR2 FVKESK. The V end lost 1 base, the J end lost 3 bases, and 12 bases lay between the germline ends. There are 15 residues in the CDR3. The CDR3 reads CASSQGYNREETQYF. CDR3 DNA sequence: TGTGCCAGCAGCCAAGGATACAACCGTGAAGAGACCCAGTACTTC. Variable domain in full (rest from reference TRBV14 and TRBJ2-5): EAGVTQFPSHSVIEKGQTVTLRCDPISGHDNLYWYRRVMGKEIKFLLHFVKESKQDESGMPNNRFLAERTGGTYSTLKVQPAELEDSGVYFCASSQGYNREETQYFGPGTRLLVL.

V gene TRBV14 combines with J gene TRBJ1-1, with D uncertain. V lost 4 bases and J 1 base, leaving 7 bases between the germline ends. Germline V gives CDR1 SGHDN, CDR2 FVKESK. The CDR3 contains 13 residues. The chain's CDR3 is CASSPLWNTEAFF. The CDR3 DNA is TGTGCCAGCAGCCCTTTATGGAACACTGAAGCTTTCTTT.

The gene calls are TRBV19 and TRBJ1-1, with D perhaps matching TRBD1 (6 bases). Looked up from germline, CDR1 is LNHDA and CDR2 is SQIVND (reference sequence). Trimming left V 11 bases short and J 7 bases short, with 14 bases between. The CDR3 spans 11 residues. CDR3 in amino acids: CAAGGAGEAFF. CDR3 sequence (DNA): TGTGCCGCCGGGGGGGCTGGTGAAGCTTTCTTT.

V gene TRBV11-2 combines with J gene TRBJ1-1, with a tentative D call TRBD1 (5 bases). Germline CDR1 reads SGHAT; CDR2 reads FQNNGV. V was shortened by 2 bases and J by 1 base, with 14 bases between the two germline ends. This CDR3 region has 16 residues. CDR3 sequence reads: CASSLLRGRGNTEAFF. As DNA, the CDR3 is TGTGCCAGCAGCTTATTGCGGGGGAGAGGGAACACTGAAGCTTTCTTT.

The chain links TRBV18 to TRBJ1-1; D may be TRBD1 (6 bases). The V gene's germline CDR1 is KGHSH and CDR2 LQKENI. V lost 5 bases to trimming and J lost 8 bases, with 15 bases between them. The CDR3 is made up of 13 amino acids. Here the CDR3 DNA reads TGTGCCAGCTCATTGCACGCGAGGGGGGAAGCTTTCTTT. As protein: CASSLHARGEAFF.

The genes are TRBV7-2 and TRBJ2-3, with 8 bases matching TRBD2. The V gene end was trimmed by 1 base and the J gene end by 5 bases; junction bases not matched to a gene: 14. The germline V gene has CDR1 SGHTA and CDR2 FQGNSA. The length of the CDR3 is 18 residues. Here the CDR3 DNA reads TGTGCCAGCAGCTTAGTGTTTTCGAGCGGGGGTTCTGAAGATACGCAGTATTTT. Protein: CASSLVFSSGGSEDTQYF.

The CDR3 here is CASSSGHNNGGTEAFF. CDR3 DNA: TGCGCCAGCAGCTCGGGACATAATAACGGAGGCACTGAAGCTTTCTTT. The J gene is TRBJ1-1, the V gene TRBV5-1; D is perhaps TRBD1 (6 bases). Looked up from germline, CDR1 is SGHRS and CDR2 is YFSETQ. V was trimmed by 3 bases and J by 4 bases, leaving 19 bases between them. CDR3 length: 16 amino acids.

This clone was seen more than once but under ten times. V gene TRBV11-1 combines with J gene TRBJ2-7, with 7 bases identical to TRBD2. V gave up 5 bases and J gave up 3 bases; unmatched junction bases: 4. Germline V lookup: CDR1 SGHAT, CDR2 FQDESV (reference sequence). CDR3 size: 13 residues. CDR3 region: CASSRDYRYEQYF. The CDR3 DNA is TGTGCCAGCAGCCGGGACTATCGCTACGAGCAGTACTTC.

The genes are TRBV30 and TRBJ1-5; maybe TRBD1 (6 bases). The CDR3 consists of 17 residues. V was shortened by 1 base and J by 6 bases, with 22 bases between the two germline ends. Germline CDR1 GTSNPN, CDR2 SVGIG (reference sequence). The CDR3: CAWSATPGDAESQPQHF. The CDR3 nucleotides read TGTGCCTGGAGTGCAACCCCAGGGGATGCGGAAAGTCAGCCCCAGCATTTT.

V and J are TRBV19 and TRBJ1-2; tentatively, D is TRBD1 (6 bases). The CDR3 has 14 residues. Germline lookup yields CDR1 LNHDA and CDR2 SQIVND (reference sequence). V gave up 4 bases and J gave up 5 bases, with 14 bases separating them. CDR3 amino acids: CASSNPGQQYGYTF. CDR3 bases: TGTGCCAGTAGTAACCCGGGACAACAGTATGGCTACACCTTC.

This chain links TRBV6-1 with TRBJ1-5, with 8 positions matching TRBD1. The junction had 11 bases not matched to a gene; V was cut back by 0 bases and J by 4 bases. This CDR3 is built from 18 residues. Germline V gene lookup returns CDR1 MNHNS and CDR2 SASEGT. CDR3 sequence: CASSEATGVWVSNQPQHF. In DNA form, the CDR3 reads TGTGCCAGCAGTGAAGCGACAGGGGTATGGGTGTCGAATCAGCCCCAGCATTTT.

The chain employs TRBV12-3 or TRBV12-4 and TRBJ1-2; D remains unclear. The V gene lost 1 base and the J gene lost 4 bases, with 7 bases spanning the gap. This CDR3 comprises 13 residues. The CDR3 sequence: CASSLVPGYGYTF. CDR3 in DNA: TGTGCCAGCAGTTTAGTGCCGGGCTATGGCTACACCTTC.

The gene calls are TRBV7-6 and TRBJ1-6; D might be TRBD1 (6 bases). Between the trimmed V and J ends, which lost 5 bases and 5 bases, there was a span of 10 bases. Germline V gene sequence: CDR1 SGHVS, CDR2 FNYEAQ. The CDR3 is 14 amino acids. The CDR3 DNA reads TGTGCCAGCAGCAGATGGACAGATAATTCACCCCTCCACTTT. Encoded protein: CASSRWTDNSPLHF.

This chain joins TRBV4-2 and TRBJ1-2; no definite D call. The CDR3 is made up of 15 amino acids. Between the trimmed V and J ends, which lost 1 base and 1 base, there was a span of 10 bases. Germline V CDR1 and CDR2: LGHNA, YNFKEQ. In DNA form, the CDR3 reads TGTGCCAGCAGCCAAGGGGCCAGCGGTAACTATGGCTACACCTTC. Its translation: CASSQGASGNYGYTF.

The V and J genes are TRBV7-2 and TRBJ2-2; D not certain. The CDR3 runs 15 residues. Germline V gene sequence: CDR1 SGHTA, CDR2 FQGNSA. The V gene lost 0 bases and the J gene lost 1 base, with 6 bases spanning the gap. In DNA form, the CDR3 reads TGTGCCAGCAGCTTAGCACTCCTGAACACCGGGGAGCTGTTTTTT. Encoded protein: CASSLALLNTGELFF.

The chain couples TRBV7-2 to TRBJ1-6; the D gene is possibly TRBD1 (6 bases). The germline V gene encodes CDR1 SGHTA and CDR2 FQGNSA. V lost 1 base, J lost 7 bases, and 11 bases lay in between. The CDR3 contains 15 residues. The CDR3 coding sequence is TGTGCCAGCAGCTTAGACGGCAGGGGCAATTCACCCCTCCACTTT. It translates to CASSLDGRGNSPLHF. Using reference TRBV7-2 and TRBJ1-6 for the parts outside the CDR3, the full variable domain is GAGVSQSPSNKVTEKGKDVELRCDPISGHTALYWYRQSLGQGLEFLIYFQGNSAPDKSGLPSDRFSAERTGGSVSTLTIQRTQQEDSAVYLCASSLDGRGNSPLHFGNGTRLTVT.

The chain uses TRBV14 and TRBJ1-4; 9 bases match TRBD1. The V segment lost 3 bases and the J segment 5 bases; nucleotides outside the gene matches: 4. The CDR3 contains 15 residues. Germline values: CDR1 SGHDN, CDR2 FVKESK. Here the CDR3 reads CASSHSGTGNEKLFF. CDR3 nucleotide sequence: TGTGCCAGCAGCCATTCCGGGACAGGGAATGAAAAACTGTTTTTT.

The chain employs TRBV15 and TRBJ2-5; D might be TRBD2 (5 bases). V lost 8 bases and J 3 bases, leaving 10 bases between the germline ends. This CDR3 region has 12 residues. Germline V gives CDR1 LNHNV, CDR2 YYDKDF (reference sequence). CDR3: CATGQEEETQYF. The CDR3 nucleotides are TGTGCCACCGGCCAGGAGGAAGAGACCCAGTACTTC. Filled out from reference TRBV15 and TRBJ2-5, the complete variable domain reads DAMVIQNPRYQVTQFGKPVTLSCSQTLNHNVMYWYQQKSSQAPKLLFHYYDKDFNNEADTPDNFQSRRPNTSFCFLDIRSPGLGDTAMYLCATGQEEETQYFGPGTRLLVL.

The chain employs TRBV9 and TRBJ2-5; D remains ambiguous. The germline CDR1 and CDR2 sequences are SGDLS and YYNGEE. The CDR3 contains 12 residues. V lost 3 bases and J lost 1, with 4 bases in between. The CDR3 coding sequence is TGTGCCAGCAGCGCGGGCCAAGAGACCCAGTACTTC. It translates to CASSAGQETQYF.

In its sample, this clone was seen a few times. This CDR3 reads CASSSRTGSGGYTF. In DNA form, the CDR3 reads TGCGCCAGCAGCTCGCGGACAGGGTCGGGTGGCTACACCTTC. This rearrangement joins TRBV5-1 to TRBJ1-2; 8 nucleotides align to TRBD1. Germline V gene sequence: CDR1 SGHRS, CDR2 YFSETQ. Trimming removed 3 bases from V and 7 bases from J; junction bases left unmatched: 8. The CDR3 is made up of 14 amino acids.